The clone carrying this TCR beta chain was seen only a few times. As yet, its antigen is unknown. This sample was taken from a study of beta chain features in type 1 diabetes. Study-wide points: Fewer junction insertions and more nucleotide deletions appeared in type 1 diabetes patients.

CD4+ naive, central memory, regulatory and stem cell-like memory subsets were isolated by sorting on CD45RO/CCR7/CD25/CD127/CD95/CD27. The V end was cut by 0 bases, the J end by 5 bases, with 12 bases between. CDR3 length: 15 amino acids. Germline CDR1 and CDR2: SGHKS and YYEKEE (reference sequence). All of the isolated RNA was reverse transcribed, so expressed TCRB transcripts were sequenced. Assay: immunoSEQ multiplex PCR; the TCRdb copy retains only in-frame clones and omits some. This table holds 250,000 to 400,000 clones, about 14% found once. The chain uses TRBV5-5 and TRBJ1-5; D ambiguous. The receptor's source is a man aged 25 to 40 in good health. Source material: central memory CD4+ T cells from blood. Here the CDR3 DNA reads TGTGCCAGCAGCTTGGGACCCTATCAGGATCAGCCCCAGCATTTT. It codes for CASSLGPYQDQPQHF.